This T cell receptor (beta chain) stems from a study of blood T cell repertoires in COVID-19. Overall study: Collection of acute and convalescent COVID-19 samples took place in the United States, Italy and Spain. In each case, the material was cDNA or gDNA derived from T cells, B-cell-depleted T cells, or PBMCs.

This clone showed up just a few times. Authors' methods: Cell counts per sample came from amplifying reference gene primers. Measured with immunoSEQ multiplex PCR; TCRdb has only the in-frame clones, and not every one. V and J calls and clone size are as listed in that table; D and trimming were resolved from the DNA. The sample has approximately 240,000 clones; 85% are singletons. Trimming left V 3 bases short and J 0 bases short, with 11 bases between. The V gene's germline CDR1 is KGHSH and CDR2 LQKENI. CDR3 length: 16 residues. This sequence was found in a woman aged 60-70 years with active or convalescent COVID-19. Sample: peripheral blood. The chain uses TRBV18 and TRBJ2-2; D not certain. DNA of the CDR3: TGTGCCAGCTCACCTCTCTACCTTGCGAACACCGGGGAGCTGTTTTTT. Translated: CASSPLYLANTGELFF.